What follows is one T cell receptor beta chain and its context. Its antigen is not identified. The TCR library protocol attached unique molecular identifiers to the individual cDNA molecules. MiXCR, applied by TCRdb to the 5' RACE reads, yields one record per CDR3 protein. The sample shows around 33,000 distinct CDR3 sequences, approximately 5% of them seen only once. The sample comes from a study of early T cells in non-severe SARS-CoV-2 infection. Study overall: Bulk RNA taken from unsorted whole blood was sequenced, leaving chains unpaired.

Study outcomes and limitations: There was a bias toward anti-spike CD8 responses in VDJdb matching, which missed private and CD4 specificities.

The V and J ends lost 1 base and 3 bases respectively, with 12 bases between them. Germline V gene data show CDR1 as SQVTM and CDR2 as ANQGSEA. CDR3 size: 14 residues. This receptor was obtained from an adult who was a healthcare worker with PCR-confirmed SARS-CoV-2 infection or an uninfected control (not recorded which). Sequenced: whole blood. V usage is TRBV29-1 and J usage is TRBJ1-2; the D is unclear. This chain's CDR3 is CSVEGGKQYYGYTF. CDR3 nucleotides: TGCAGCGTTGAAGGCGGGAAACAATACTATGGCTACACCTTC.